A single T cell receptor beta chain is shown here with its context. A second PCR, run for about 7 to 12 cycles, used a sample-barcoded 5' primer plus a J-beta primer mix. From the 5' RACE reads, TCRdb called clonotypes with MiXCR, one entry per CDR3 protein. The sample has 800,000 to 1,000,000 distinct CDR3 sequences; 45% to 50% are singletons. Germline CDR1 LNHNV, CDR2 YYDKDF (reference sequence). V lost 3 bases to trimming and J lost 6 bases, with 12 bases between them. The CDR3 contains 13 residues. The sample originates from a study of blood T cells in healthy people across ages. The source of this sequence is a man between 25 and 39 years old in good health. The chain has TRBV15 and TRBJ2-7; D might be TRBD1 (5 bases). The specimen was blood. The CDR3 nucleotides are TGTGCCACCAGCAGTTCCAGGGAAGGCGAGCAGTACTTC. Its translation is CATSSSREGEQYF.